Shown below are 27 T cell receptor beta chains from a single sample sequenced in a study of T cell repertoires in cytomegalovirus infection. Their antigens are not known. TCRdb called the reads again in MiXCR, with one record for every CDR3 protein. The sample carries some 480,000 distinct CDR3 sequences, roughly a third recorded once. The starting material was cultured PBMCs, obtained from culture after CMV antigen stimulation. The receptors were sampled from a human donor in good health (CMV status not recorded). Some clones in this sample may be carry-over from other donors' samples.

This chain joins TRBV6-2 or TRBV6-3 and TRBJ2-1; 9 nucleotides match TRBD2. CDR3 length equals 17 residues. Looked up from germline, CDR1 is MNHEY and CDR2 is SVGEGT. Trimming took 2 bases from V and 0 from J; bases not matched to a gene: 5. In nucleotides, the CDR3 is TGTGCCAGCAGTTACCATGGCGGGAGGGTCTCCTACAATGAGCAGTTCTTC. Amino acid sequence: CASSYHGGRVSYNEQFF.

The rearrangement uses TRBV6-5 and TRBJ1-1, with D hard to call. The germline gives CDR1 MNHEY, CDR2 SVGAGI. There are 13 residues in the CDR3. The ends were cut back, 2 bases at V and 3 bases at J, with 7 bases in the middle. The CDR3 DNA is TGTGCCAGCAGTTACGGGCAGTACACTGAAGCTTTCTTT. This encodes CASSYGQYTEAFF.

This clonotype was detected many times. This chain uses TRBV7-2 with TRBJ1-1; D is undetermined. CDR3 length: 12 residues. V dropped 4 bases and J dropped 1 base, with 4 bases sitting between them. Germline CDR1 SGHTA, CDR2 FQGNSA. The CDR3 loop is CASSSPNTEAFF. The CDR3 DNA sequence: TGTGCCAGCAGCTCACCGAACACTGAAGCTTTCTTT.

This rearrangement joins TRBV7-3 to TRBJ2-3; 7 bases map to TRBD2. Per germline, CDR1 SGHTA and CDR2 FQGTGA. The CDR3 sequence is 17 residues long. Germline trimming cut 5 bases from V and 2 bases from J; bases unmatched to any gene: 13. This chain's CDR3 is CASSLAGGRVATDTQYF. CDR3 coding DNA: TGTGCCAGCAGCCTCGCAGGCGGGAGAGTTGCCACAGATACGCAGTATTTT.

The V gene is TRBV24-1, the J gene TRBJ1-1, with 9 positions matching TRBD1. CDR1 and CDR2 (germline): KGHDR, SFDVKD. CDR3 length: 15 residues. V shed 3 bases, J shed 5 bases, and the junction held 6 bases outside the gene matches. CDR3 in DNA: TGTGCCACCAGTGATCCGACAGGGGGGACAACTGAAGCTTTCTTT. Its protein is CATSDPTGGTTEAFF.

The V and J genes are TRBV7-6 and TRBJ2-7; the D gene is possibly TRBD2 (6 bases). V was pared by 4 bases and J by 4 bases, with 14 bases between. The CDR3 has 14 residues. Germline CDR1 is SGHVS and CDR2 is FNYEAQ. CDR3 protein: CASSYGRGSYEQYF. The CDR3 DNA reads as TGTGCCAGCAGCTACGGGAGAGGTAGTTACGAGCAGTACTTC.

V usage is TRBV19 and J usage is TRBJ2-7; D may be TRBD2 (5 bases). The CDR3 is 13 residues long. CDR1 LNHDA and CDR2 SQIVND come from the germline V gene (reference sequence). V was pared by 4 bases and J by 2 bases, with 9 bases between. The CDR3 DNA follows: TGTGCCAGTAGTAAGAGCGGAACCTACGAGCAGTACTTC. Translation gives CASSKSGTYEQYF.

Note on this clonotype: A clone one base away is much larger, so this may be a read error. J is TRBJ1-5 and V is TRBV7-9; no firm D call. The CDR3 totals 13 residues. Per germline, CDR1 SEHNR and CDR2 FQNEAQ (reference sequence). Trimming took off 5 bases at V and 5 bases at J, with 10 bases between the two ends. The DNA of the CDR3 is TGTGCCAGCAGCCCCAATGGCTATCAGCCCCAGCATTTT. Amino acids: CASSPNGYQPQHF.

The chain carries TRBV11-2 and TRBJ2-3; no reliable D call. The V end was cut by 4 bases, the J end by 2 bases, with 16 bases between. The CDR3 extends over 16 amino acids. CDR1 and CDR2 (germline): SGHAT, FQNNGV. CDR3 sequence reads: CASSSKFFFDTDTQYF. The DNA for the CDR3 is TGTGCCAGCAGCTCGAAGTTTTTCTTCGACACAGATACGCAGTATTTT.

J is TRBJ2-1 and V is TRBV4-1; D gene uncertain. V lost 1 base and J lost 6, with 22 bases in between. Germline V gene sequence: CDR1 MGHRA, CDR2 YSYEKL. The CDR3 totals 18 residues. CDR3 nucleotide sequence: TGCGCCAGCAGCCAAGGGCCGTCAGGAGATTTATACTTCAATGAGCAGTTCTTC. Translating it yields CASSQGPSGDLYFNEQFF.

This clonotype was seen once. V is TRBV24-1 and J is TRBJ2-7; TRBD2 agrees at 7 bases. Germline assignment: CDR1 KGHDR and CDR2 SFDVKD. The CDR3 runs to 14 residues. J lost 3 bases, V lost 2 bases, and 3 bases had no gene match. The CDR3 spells CATSDSQRGYEQYF. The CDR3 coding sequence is TGTGCCACCAGTGATTCCCAGCGGGGCTACGAGCAGTACTTC.

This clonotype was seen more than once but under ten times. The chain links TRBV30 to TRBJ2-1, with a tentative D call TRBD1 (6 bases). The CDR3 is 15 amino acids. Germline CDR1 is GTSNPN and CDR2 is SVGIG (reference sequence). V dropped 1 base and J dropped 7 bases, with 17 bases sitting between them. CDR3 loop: CAWSGSNRVGNEQFF. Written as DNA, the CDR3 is TGTGCCTGGAGTGGGAGCAACAGGGTAGGGAATGAGCAGTTCTTC.

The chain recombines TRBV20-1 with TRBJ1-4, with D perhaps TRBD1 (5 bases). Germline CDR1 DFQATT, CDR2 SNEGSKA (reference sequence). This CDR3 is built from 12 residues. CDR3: CRDRGIVLGLFF. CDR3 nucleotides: TGCAGAGATAGGGGAATTGTGTTGGGACTGTTTTTT.

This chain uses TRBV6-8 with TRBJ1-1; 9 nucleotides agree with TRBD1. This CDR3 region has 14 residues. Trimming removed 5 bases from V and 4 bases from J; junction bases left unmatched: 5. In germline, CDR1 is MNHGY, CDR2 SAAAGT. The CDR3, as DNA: TGTGCCAGCAGTCGGACAGGGGTGGCCACTGAAGCTTTCTTT. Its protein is CASSRTGVATEAFF.

The CDR3 DNA reads TGCAGTGTCGGGGCAGGGGGCACTTACAATGAGCAGTTCTTC. Protein sequence: CSVGAGGTYNEQFF. The chain is built from TRBV20-1 and TRBJ2-1, with 8 positions matching TRBD1. Per the germline V gene, CDR1 is DFQATT and CDR2 is SNEGSKA (reference sequence). The ends lost 7 bases at V and 4 bases at J; junction bases unmatched: 9. The CDR3 length is 14 residues.

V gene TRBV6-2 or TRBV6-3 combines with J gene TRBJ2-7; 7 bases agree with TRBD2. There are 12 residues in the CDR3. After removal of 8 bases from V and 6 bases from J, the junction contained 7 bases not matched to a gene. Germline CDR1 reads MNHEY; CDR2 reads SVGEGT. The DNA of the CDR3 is TGTGCCAGCGGGGACGTAGCGGGCGAGCAGTACTTC. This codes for CASGDVAGEQYF.

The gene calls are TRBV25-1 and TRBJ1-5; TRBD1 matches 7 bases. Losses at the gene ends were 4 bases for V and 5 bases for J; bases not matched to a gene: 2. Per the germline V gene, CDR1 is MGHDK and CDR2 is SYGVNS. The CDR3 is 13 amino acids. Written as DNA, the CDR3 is TGTGCCAGCAGTGGACAGGGCTATCAGCCCCAGCATTTT. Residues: CASSGQGYQPQHF.

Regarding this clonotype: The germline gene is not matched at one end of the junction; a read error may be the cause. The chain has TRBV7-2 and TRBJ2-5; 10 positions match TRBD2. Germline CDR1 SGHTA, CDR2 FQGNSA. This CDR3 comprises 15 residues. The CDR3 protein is CASSLAGAVGETQYF. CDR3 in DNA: TGTGCCAGCAGCCTAGCGGGAGCAGTAGGAGAGACCCAGTACTTC.

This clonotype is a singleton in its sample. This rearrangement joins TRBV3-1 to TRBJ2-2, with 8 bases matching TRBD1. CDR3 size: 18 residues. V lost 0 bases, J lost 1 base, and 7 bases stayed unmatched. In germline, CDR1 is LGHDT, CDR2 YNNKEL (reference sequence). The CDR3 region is CASSQDSGGAGNTGELFF. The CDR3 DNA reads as TGTGCCAGCAGCCAAGACTCAGGGGGCGCGGGGAACACCGGGGAGCTGTTTTTT. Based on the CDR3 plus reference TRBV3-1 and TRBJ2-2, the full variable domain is DTAVSQTPKYLVTQMGNDKSIKCEQNLGHDTMYWYKQDSKKFLKIMFSYNNKELIINETVPNRFSPKSPDKAHLNLHINSLELGDSAVYFCASSQDSGGAGNTGELFFGEGSRLTVL.

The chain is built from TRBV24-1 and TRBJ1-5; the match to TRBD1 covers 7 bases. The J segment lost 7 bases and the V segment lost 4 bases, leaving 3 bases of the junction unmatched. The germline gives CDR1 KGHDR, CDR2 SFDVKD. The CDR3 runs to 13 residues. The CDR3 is CATSETGTQPQHF. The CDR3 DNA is TGTGCCACCAGTGAGACAGGGACGCAGCCCCAGCATTTT.

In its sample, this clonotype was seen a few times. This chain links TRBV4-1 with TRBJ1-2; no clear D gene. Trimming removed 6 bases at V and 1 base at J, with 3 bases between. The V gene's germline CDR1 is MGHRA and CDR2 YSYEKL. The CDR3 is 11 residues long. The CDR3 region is CASRNNYGYTF. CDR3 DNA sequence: TGCGCCAGCAGAAATAACTATGGCTACACCTTC.

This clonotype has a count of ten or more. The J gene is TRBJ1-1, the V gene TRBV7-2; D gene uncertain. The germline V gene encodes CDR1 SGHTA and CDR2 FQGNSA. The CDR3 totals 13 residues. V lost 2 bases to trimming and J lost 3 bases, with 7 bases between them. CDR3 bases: TGTGCCAGCAGCTTATCCGGGGACACTGAAGCTTTCTTT. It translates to CASSLSGDTEAFF.

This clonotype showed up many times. The CDR3 DNA reads TGTGCCAGCTCACCAACGGGGACAGTTAACTATGGCTACACCTTC. Amino acids: CASSPTGTVNYGYTF. The gene calls are TRBV18 and TRBJ1-2; 7 positions agree with TRBD1. V was clipped by 2 bases and J by 1 base; unmatched bases: 4. Germline V gene data show CDR1 as KGHSH and CDR2 as LQKENI. The CDR3 consists of 15 residues.

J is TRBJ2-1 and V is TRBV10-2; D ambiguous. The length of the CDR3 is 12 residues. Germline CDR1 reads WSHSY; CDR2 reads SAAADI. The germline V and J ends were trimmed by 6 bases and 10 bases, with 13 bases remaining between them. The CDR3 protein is CASRDPLGEQFF. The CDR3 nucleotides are TGCGCCAGCAGGGACCCCCTAGGGGAGCAGTTCTTC.

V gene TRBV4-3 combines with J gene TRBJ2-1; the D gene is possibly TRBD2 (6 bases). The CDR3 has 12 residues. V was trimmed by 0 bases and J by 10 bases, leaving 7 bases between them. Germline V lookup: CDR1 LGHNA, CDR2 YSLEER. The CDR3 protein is CASSQDRGEQFF. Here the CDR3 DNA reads TGCGCCAGCAGCCAAGATCGGGGGGAGCAGTTCTTC.

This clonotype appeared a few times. Here the CDR3 reads CASRSERQAINYGYTF. The CDR3 coding sequence is TGTGCCAGCAGATCCGAGAGACAGGCGATTAACTATGGCTACACCTTC. The rearrangement uses TRBV7-9 and TRBJ1-2; D may be TRBD1 (6 bases). Trimming removed 6 bases at V and 1 base at J, with 18 bases between. The length of the CDR3 is 16 residues. The germline V gene encodes CDR1 SEHNR and CDR2 FQNEAQ (reference sequence).

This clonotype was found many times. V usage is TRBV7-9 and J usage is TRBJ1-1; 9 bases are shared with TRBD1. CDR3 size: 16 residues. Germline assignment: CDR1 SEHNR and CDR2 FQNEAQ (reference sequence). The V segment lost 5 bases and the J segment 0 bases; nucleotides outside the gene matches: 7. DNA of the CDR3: TGTGCCAGCAGCACCGACAGGGGGTTCATGAACACTGAAGCTTTCTTT. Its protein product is CASSTDRGFMNTEAFF.